These 5 T cell receptor beta chains share one sample of origin, sequenced in a study of PD-L1 blockade in urothelial cancer. Method: immunoSEQ multiplex PCR; TCRdb's copy keeps in-frame clones and lacks some. The sample lists about 43,000 clones, more than 70% occurring once. The material sequenced was PBMCs, taken around atezolizumab (anti-PD-L1) treatment. All receptors come from a woman in her fifties or sixties with urothelial cancer.

V is TRBV19 and J is TRBJ2-2, with TRBD1 matching 7 bases. V lost 5 bases to trimming and J lost 7 bases; unmatched junction nucleotides: 4. CDR3 length equals 13 residues. Germline values: CDR1 LNHDA, CDR2 SQIVND (reference sequence). The CDR3 sequence is CASSYRGLGELFF. The CDR3 coding sequence is TGTGCCAGTAGTTATAGGGGGCTCGGGGAGCTGTTTTTT. The full variable domain, with the rest looked up from reference TRBV19 and TRBJ2-2, is DGGITQSPKYLFRKEGQNVTLSCEQNLNHDAMYWYRQDPGQGLRLIYYSQIVNDFQKGDIAEGYSVSREKKESFPLTVTSAQKNPTAFYLCASSYRGLGELFFGEGSRLTVL.

V usage is TRBV27 and J usage is TRBJ2-7; a possible D gene is TRBD2 (6 bases). Germline loops: CDR1 MNHEY, CDR2 SMNVEV (reference sequence). V lost 8 bases and J lost 0, with 20 bases in between. CDR3 length: 16 amino acids. CDR3 DNA: TGTGCCAGCGGGACTTTGCTCGGGCAGCTCTCCTACGAGCAGTACTTC. Its protein is CASGTLLGQLSYEQYF.

V is TRBV25-1 and J is TRBJ1-4, with 7 bases lining up with TRBD1. Trimming removed 7 bases from V and 8 bases from J; junction bases left unmatched: 1. Looked up from germline, CDR1 is MGHDK and CDR2 is SYGVNS. This CDR3 spans 11 amino acids. CDR3 sequence: CASTGGEKLFF. The CDR3 DNA reads as TGTGCCAGCACAGGGGGAGAAAAACTGTTTTTT.

V usage is TRBV10-3 and J usage is TRBJ2-3, with TRBD2 as a possible D gene (6 bases). Germline lookup yields CDR1 ENHRY and CDR2 SYGVKD. This CDR3 is 16 amino acids long. V shed 0 bases and J shed 0 bases, with 10 bases lying between them. CDR3 nucleotides: TGTGCCATCAGTGAGTCGGCGGGATGGAGCACAGATACGCAGTATTTT. Translating it yields CAISESAGWSTDTQYF.

The V and J genes are TRBV10-3 and TRBJ1-1; perhaps TRBD1 as D (5 bases). This CDR3 has 14 residues. Germline-derived CDR1 and CDR2 are ENHRY and SYGVKD. Deletions cut 6 bases from V and 1 base from J, with 12 bases between. CDR3 nucleotide sequence: TGTGCCATCAGGGGCGGGGGGTCGAACACTGAAGCTTTCTTT. Its protein is CAIRGGGSNTEAFF.